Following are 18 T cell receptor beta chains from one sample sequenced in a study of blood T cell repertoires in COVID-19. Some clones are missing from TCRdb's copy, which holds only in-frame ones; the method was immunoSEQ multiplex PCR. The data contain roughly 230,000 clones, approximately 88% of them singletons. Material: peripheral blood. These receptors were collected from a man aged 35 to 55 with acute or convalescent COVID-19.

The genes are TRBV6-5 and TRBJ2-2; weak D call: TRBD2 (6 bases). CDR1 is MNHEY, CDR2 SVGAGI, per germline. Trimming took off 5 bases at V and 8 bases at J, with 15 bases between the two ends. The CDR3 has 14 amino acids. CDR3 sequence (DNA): TGTGCCAGCAGTACGGGACTGAGTAGGGGGGAGCTGTTTTTT. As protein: CASSTGLSRGELFF.

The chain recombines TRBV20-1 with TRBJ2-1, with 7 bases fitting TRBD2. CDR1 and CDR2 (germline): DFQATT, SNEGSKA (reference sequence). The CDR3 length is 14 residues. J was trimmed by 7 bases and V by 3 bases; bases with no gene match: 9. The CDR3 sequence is CSASWAGVRNEQFF. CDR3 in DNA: TGCAGTGCTAGTTGGGCGGGAGTGAGAAATGAGCAGTTCTTC.

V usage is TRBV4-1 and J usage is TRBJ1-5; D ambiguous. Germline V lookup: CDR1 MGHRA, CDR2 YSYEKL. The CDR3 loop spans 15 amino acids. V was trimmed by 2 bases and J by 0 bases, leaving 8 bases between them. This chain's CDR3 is CASSQSQNSNQPQHF. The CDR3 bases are TGCGCCAGCAGCCAATCACAGAATAGCAATCAGCCCCAGCATTTT.

CDR3 nucleotides: TGCGCCAGCAGCCAAGACCGGACAGGGAACGGGGAGCTGTTTTTT. It translates to CASSQDRTGNGELFF. The chain uses TRBV4-3 and TRBJ2-2; 8 bases match TRBD1. Germline V CDR1 and CDR2: LGHNA, YSLEER. The V gene end was trimmed by 0 bases and the J gene end by 7 bases; junction bases not matched to a gene: 4. CDR3 length: 15 amino acids.

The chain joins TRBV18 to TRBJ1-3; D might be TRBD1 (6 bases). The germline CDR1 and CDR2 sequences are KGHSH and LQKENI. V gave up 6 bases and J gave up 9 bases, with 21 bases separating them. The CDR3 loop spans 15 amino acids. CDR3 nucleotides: TGTGCCAGCTCCCCCGGGGGGGCCTCCTTCGGCACCATATATTTT. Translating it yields CASSPGGASFGTIYF.

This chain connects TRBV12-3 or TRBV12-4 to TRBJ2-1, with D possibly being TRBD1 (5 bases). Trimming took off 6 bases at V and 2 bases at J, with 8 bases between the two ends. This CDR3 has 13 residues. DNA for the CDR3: TGTGCCAGCAGGATGGACACCTACAATGAGCAGTTCTTC. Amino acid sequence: CASRMDTYNEQFF.

The CDR3 sequence: CASSRVGATNTEAFF. The CDR3 nucleotides are TGTGCCAGCAGCCGGGTGGGGGCAACGAACACTGAAGCTTTCTTT. The chain employs TRBV5-5 and TRBJ1-1; a possible D gene is TRBD1 (6 bases). Trimming cost V 4 bases and J 1 base, with 14 bases left between them. This CDR3 is 15 amino acids long. The germline V gene has CDR1 SGHKS and CDR2 YYEKEE (reference sequence). The full variable domain, in which reference TRBV5-5 and TRBJ1-1 provide the parts outside the CDR3, is DAGVTQSPTHLIKTRGQQVTLRCSPISGHKSVSWYQQVLGQGPQFIFQYYEKEERGRGNFPDRFSARQFPNYSSELNVNALLLGDSALYLCASSRVGATNTEAFFGQGTRLTVV.

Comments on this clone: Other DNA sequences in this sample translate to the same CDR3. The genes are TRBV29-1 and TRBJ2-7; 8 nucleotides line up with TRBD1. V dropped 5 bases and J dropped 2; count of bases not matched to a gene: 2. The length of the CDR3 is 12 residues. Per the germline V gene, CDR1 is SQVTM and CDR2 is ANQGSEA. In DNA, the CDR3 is TGCAGCGTTTTGGGACAGGCCTACGAGCAGTACTTC. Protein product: CSVLGQAYEQYF.

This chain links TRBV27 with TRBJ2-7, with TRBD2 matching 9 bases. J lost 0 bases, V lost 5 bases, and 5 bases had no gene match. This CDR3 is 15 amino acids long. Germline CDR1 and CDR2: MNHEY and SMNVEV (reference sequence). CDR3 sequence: CASSTLLAGSYEQYF. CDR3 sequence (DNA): TGTGCCAGCAGTACCCTACTAGCGGGCTCCTACGAGCAGTACTTC.

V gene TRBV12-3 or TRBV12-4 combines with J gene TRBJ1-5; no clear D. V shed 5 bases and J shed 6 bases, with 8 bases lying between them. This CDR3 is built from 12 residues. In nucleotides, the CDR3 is TGTGCCAGCAGTGTTAGTACTCAGCCCCAGCATTTT. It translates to CASSVSTQPQHF.

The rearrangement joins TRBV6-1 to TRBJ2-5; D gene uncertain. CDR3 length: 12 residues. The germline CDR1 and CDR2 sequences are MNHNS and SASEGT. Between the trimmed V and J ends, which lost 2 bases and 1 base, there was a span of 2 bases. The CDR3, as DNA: TGTGCCAGCAGTGAACTCCAAGAGACCCAGTACTTC. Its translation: CASSELQETQYF.

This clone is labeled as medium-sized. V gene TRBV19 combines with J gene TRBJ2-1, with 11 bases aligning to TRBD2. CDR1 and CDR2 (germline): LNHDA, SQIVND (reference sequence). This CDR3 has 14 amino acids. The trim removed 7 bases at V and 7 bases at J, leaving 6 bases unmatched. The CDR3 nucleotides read TGTGCCAGTAAGACTAGCGGGGATTTTAATGAGCAGTTCTTC. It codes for CASKTSGDFNEQFF. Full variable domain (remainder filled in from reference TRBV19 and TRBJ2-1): DGGITQSPKYLFRKEGQNVTLSCEQNLNHDAMYWYRQDPGQGLRLIYYSQIVNDFQKGDIAEGYSVSREKKESFPLTVTSAQKNPTAFYLCASKTSGDFNEQFFGPGTRLTVL.

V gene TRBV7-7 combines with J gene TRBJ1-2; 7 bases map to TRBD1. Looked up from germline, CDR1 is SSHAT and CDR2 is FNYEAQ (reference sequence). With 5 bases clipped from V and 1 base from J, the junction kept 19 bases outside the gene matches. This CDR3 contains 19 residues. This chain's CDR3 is CASSPFPPLFRDSNYGYTF. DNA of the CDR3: TGTGCCAGCAGCCCCTTCCCCCCGTTATTCCGGGACAGTAACTATGGCTACACCTTC.

The CDR3, as DNA: TGTGCCAGCAGCTCTGGGACTAGCGGGGGAACCTACAATGAGCAGTTCTTC. Its translation: CASSSGTSGGTYNEQFF. The rearrangement uses TRBV7-8 and TRBJ2-1; 14 nucleotides match TRBD2. V trimming: 4 bases; J trimming: 2 bases; junction bases outside the gene matches: 4. In germline, CDR1 is SGHVS, CDR2 FQNEAQ. This CDR3 spans 17 amino acids.

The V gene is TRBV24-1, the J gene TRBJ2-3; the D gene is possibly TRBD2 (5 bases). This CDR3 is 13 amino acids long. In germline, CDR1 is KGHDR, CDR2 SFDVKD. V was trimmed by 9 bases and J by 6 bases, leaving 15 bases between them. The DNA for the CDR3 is TGTGCCACCTCCCCCGGGGTTGGGGATACGCAGTATTTT. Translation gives CATSPGVGDTQYF.

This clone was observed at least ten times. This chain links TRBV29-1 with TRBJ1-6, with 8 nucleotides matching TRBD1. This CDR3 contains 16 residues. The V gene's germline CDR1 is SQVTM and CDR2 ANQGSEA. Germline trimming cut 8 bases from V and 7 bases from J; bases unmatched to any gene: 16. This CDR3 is CSPLPQGGSWNSPLHF. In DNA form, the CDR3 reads TGCAGCCCCCTCCCACAGGGGGGTTCGTGGAATTCACCCCTCCACTTT. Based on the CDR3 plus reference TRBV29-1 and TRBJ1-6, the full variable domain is SAVISQKPSRDICQRGTSLTIQCQVDSQVTMMFWYRQQPGQSLTLIATANQGSEATYESGFVIDKFPISRPNLTFSTLTVSNMSPEDSSIYLCSPLPQGGSWNSPLHFGNGTRLTVT.

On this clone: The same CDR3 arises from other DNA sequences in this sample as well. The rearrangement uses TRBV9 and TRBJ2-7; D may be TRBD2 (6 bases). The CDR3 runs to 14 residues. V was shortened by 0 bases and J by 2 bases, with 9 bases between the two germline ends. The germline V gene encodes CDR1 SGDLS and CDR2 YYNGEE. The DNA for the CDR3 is TGTGCCAGCAGCGTAGGGGCGGGAACCTACGAGCAGTACTTC. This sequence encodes CASSVGAGTYEQYF. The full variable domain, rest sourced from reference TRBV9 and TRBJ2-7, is DSGVTQTPKHLITATGQRVTLRCSPRSGDLSVYWYQQSLDQGLQFLIQYYNGEERAKGNILERFSAQQFPDLHSELNLSSLELGDSALYFCASSVGAGTYEQYFGPGTRLTVT.

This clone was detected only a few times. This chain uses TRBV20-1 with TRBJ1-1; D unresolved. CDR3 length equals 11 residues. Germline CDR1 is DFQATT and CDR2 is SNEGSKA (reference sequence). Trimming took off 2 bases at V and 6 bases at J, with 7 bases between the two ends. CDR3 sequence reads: CSARSPAEAFF. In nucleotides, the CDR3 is TGCAGTGCTAGATCCCCTGCTGAAGCTTTCTTT.